A selection of T cell receptor beta chains follows, all from one sample in a study of cytomegalovirus exposure and HLA in healthy donors. Using immunoSEQ multiplex PCR, the repertoire was profiled, and TCRdb retains in-frame clones only, with some absent. This table holds more than 100,000 clones, 65% to 85% found once. Sequenced input: PBMCs. Receptors originate from a man aged 45 to 65 in good health and CMV-seronegative. Each CDR3 is given with its conserved first and last residue. Fields, in order: D gene, V gene, J gene, clone size, CDR3 DNA, CDR3 protein. The D gene is left open where the match is weak. Clone sizes are given selectively: once, few, many, or a class where the clone is expanded.

d_gene: -
v_gene: TRBV21-1
j_gene: TRBJ2-3
abundance: -
CDR3nt: TGTGCCAGCAGCAAAGTCCGGCCTAGCGGGAGGTTTATTAGCACAGATACGCAGTATTTT
CDR3aa: CASSKVRPSGRFISTDTQYF

d_gene: -
v_gene: TRBV19
j_gene: TRBJ2-7
abundance: -
CDR3nt: TGTGCCAGTAGTATAGATGGAGGAGGGTCAGGCGGCGAGCAGTACTTC
CDR3aa: CASSIDGGGSGGEQYF

d_gene: -
v_gene: TRBV28
j_gene: TRBJ2-2
abundance: once
CDR3nt: TGTGCCAGCAGTTTTTTACCCCGGGGGGCGGCCCCCACCGGGGAGCTGTTTTTT
CDR3aa: CASSFLPRGAAPTGELFF

d_gene: -
v_gene: TRBV28
j_gene: TRBJ1-5
abundance: once
CDR3nt: TGTGCCAGCAGTTTGATGTGGAGGGGAGGCAATCAGCCCCAGCATTTT
CDR3aa: CASSLMWRGGNQPQHF

d_gene: -
v_gene: TRBV9
j_gene: TRBJ1-6
abundance: once
CDR3nt: TGTGCCAGCAGCGCTTATACGTCACAGAATTCACCCCTCCACTTT
CDR3aa: CASSAYTSQNSPLHF

d_gene: TRBD2
v_gene: TRBV11-2
j_gene: TRBJ2-1
abundance: -
CDR3nt: TGTGCCAGCAGCCGGGGGGGGCCGGGAGCCTACAATGAGCAGTTCTTC
CDR3aa: CASSRGGPGAYNEQFF

d_gene: -
v_gene: TRBV6-5
j_gene: TRBJ1-4
abundance: -
CDR3nt: TGTGCCAGCAGGGAGGGATCAGGGCGTGAAAAACTGTTTTTT
CDR3aa: CASREGSGREKLFF

d_gene: TRBD1
v_gene: TRBV7-6
j_gene: TRBJ1-2
abundance: -
CDR3nt: TGTGCCAGCAGCTTATTCACAGGGGGAGCTAGCTATGGCTACACCTTC
CDR3aa: CASSLFTGGASYGYTF

d_gene: -
v_gene: TRBV5-1
j_gene: TRBJ2-5
abundance: -
CDR3nt: TGCGCCAGCAGCGAGGACCAAGAGACCCAGTACTTC
CDR3aa: CASSEDQETQYF

d_gene: -
v_gene: TRBV4-3
j_gene: TRBJ2-3
abundance: -
CDR3nt: TGCGCCAGCAGCCAAGTGGAGGCTAGCACAGATACGCAGTATTTT
CDR3aa: CASSQVEASTDTQYF

d_gene: -
v_gene: TRBV4-3
j_gene: TRBJ2-7
abundance: -
CDR3nt: TGCGCCAGCAGCCAAGGCTCAGGGGAATGGAACGAGCAGTACTTC
CDR3aa: CASSQGSGEWNEQYF

d_gene: -
v_gene: TRBV2
j_gene: TRBJ1-4
abundance: -
CDR3nt: TGTGCCAGCAGTGAATTTGGACCATCAGGGAAAAAACTGTTTTTT
CDR3aa: CASSEFGPSGKKLFF

d_gene: TRBD2
v_gene: TRBV11-2
j_gene: TRBJ2-2
abundance: few
CDR3nt: TGTGCCAGCAGCTCTCCTAACTCAGGGCCACGGGAGGACACCGGGGAGCTGTTTTTT
CDR3aa: CASSSPNSGPREDTGELFF

d_gene: -
v_gene: TRBV19
j_gene: TRBJ2-3
abundance: few
CDR3nt: TGTGCCAGTAGCCGGCAGGGGAGCACAGATACGCAGTATTTT
CDR3aa: CASSRQGSTDTQYF

d_gene: -
v_gene: TRBV5-8
j_gene: TRBJ2-3
abundance: -
CDR3nt: TGTGCCAGCAGCCGCTTGTTGGGTAGCGGAGGCACAGATACGCAGTATTTT
CDR3aa: CASSRLLGSGGTDTQYF

d_gene: -
v_gene: TRBV27
j_gene: TRBJ1-1
abundance: few
CDR3nt: TGTGCCAGCAGTTTAGTGGCAGGCACTGAAGCTTTCTTT
CDR3aa: CASSLVAGTEAFF

d_gene: -
v_gene: TRBV29-1
j_gene: TRBJ1-1
abundance: -
CDR3nt: TGCAGCGCTCGCCCTTCTTTTCAAACTGGCACTGAAGCTTTCTTT
CDR3aa: CSARPSFQTGTEAFF

d_gene: -
v_gene: TRBV4-2
j_gene: TRBJ1-2
abundance: -
CDR3nt: TGTGCCAGCAGCCAAGAGAGGACAGCCCCCTGGGGCTACACCTTC
CDR3aa: CASSQERTAPWGYTF

d_gene: TRBD2
v_gene: TRBV6-1
j_gene: TRBJ2-3
abundance: -
CDR3nt: TGTGCCAGCATTGAGTTTAGCGGGGTGGGGGATACGCAGTATTTT
CDR3aa: CASIEFSGVGDTQYF

d_gene: -
v_gene: TRBV21-1
j_gene: TRBJ2-7
abundance: -
CDR3nt: TGTGCCAGCAGCAAAGCGCTTTCTGGCGGGAGGTCCTCTCTTCTCTACGAGCAGTACTTC
CDR3aa: CASSKALSGGRSSLLYEQYF

d_gene: -
v_gene: TRBV30
j_gene: TRBJ1-3
abundance: -
CDR3nt: TGTGCCTGGAGTTGGAAGTTGCTTTCAGGGGCCAGCTCTGGAAACACCATATATTTT
CDR3aa: CAWSWKLLSGASSGNTIYF

d_gene: -
v_gene: TRBV9
j_gene: TRBJ1-2
abundance: once
CDR3nt: TGTGCCAGCAGCGTATTGGGGGCGATGTATGGCTACACCTTC
CDR3aa: CASSVLGAMYGYTF

d_gene: TRBD1
v_gene: TRBV6-1
j_gene: TRBJ2-3
abundance: -
CDR3nt: TGTGCCAGCAGTCGGACAGGGGGTTACACAGATACGCAGTATTTT
CDR3aa: CASSRTGGYTDTQYF

d_gene: -
v_gene: TRBV7-9
j_gene: TRBJ1-1
abundance: -
CDR3nt: TGTGCCAGCCGCCTGGGGCAGCATGGAGGGGACACTGAAGCTTTCTTT
CDR3aa: CASRLGQHGGDTEAFF

d_gene: TRBD2
v_gene: TRBV28
j_gene: TRBJ2-5
abundance: -
CDR3nt: TGTGCCAGCAGTTTACCAGCGGGGGAAGTTGAGACCCAGTACTTC
CDR3aa: CASSLPAGEVETQYF

d_gene: -
v_gene: TRBV7-7
j_gene: TRBJ2-3
abundance: few
CDR3nt: TGTGCTAGCAGCTTAAATTCCGAGGCATCGGATACGCAGTATTTT
CDR3aa: CASSLNSEASDTQYF

d_gene: -
v_gene: TRBV5-4
j_gene: TRBJ2-2
abundance: once
CDR3nt: TGTTCCAGCAGCTGGGCCGGCAGGATCACCGGGGAGCTGTTTTTT
CDR3aa: CSSSWAGRITGELFF

d_gene: TRBD1
v_gene: TRBV7-2
j_gene: TRBJ2-5
abundance: -
CDR3nt: TGTGCCAGCAGCTTAGGACAGGGTGTCGAAGAGACCCAGTACTTC
CDR3aa: CASSLGQGVEETQYF

d_gene: -
v_gene: TRBV15
j_gene: TRBJ1-2
abundance: -
CDR3nt: TGTGCCACCAGCCGGGGGAACTATGGCTACACCTTC
CDR3aa: CATSRGNYGYTF

d_gene: TRBD2
v_gene: TRBV18
j_gene: TRBJ2-2
abundance: -
CDR3nt: TGTGCCAGCTCCCCGACTAGCCCCGGGGAGCTGTTTTTT
CDR3aa: CASSPTSPGELFF

d_gene: TRBD1
v_gene: TRBV9
j_gene: TRBJ2-2
abundance: -
CDR3nt: TGTGCCAGCAGCTCCGGGACAGGGTGGACCGGGGAGCTGTTTTTT
CDR3aa: CASSSGTGWTGELFF

d_gene: -
v_gene: TRBV9
j_gene: TRBJ2-7
abundance: -
CDR3nt: TGTGCCAGCAGCGTAGATGCGGGTAGGGAGCAGTACTTC
CDR3aa: CASSVDAGREQYF

d_gene: TRBD1
v_gene: TRBV2
j_gene: TRBJ2-5
abundance: -
CDR3nt: TGTGCCAGTGGGACAGGGGGTAGTGGGGAGACCCAGTACTTC
CDR3aa: CASGTGGSGETQYF

d_gene: -
v_gene: TRBV9
j_gene: TRBJ2-5
abundance: -
CDR3nt: TGTGCCAGCAGCGTAGTGGGAGGACGGCAAGAGACCCAGTACTTC
CDR3aa: CASSVVGGRQETQYF

d_gene: -
v_gene: TRBV13
j_gene: TRBJ2-7
abundance: once
CDR3nt: TGTGCCAGCAGCCTCCAACAGGGCGAGCAGTACTTC
CDR3aa: CASSLQQGEQYF

d_gene: -
v_gene: TRBV7-2
j_gene: TRBJ1-2
abundance: -
CDR3nt: TGTGCCAGCAGCTTACCCGGGACTGCAAACTATGGCTACACCTTC
CDR3aa: CASSLPGTANYGYTF

d_gene: TRBD2
v_gene: TRBV7-3
j_gene: TRBJ2-7
abundance: once
CDR3nt: TGTGCCAGCAGTCTTGGGACTAGCGGGAGTGGGCTCGGTGAGCAGTACTTC
CDR3aa: CASSLGTSGSGLGEQYF

d_gene: -
v_gene: TRBV30
j_gene: TRBJ2-6
abundance: -
CDR3nt: TGTGCCTGGAGTCAGGGCTCTGGGGCCAACGTCCTGACTTTC
CDR3aa: CAWSQGSGANVLTF

d_gene: TRBD1
v_gene: TRBV30
j_gene: TRBJ1-6
abundance: once
CDR3nt: TGTGCCTGGAGTGCAGGGACAGGGAATAATTCACCCCTCCACTTT
CDR3aa: CAWSAGTGNNSPLHF

d_gene: -
v_gene: TRBV25-1
j_gene: TRBJ1-4
abundance: -
CDR3nt: TGTGCCAGCCGGGGACTGGCTAATGAAAAACTGTTTTTT
CDR3aa: CASRGLANEKLFF

d_gene: TRBD2
v_gene: TRBV7-3
j_gene: TRBJ2-3
abundance: -
CDR3nt: TGTGCCAGCAGTCCAGAGAGCGGGAGCGACGGAGATACGCAGTATTTT
CDR3aa: CASSPESGSDGDTQYF

d_gene: TRBD1
v_gene: TRBV5-4
j_gene: TRBJ1-2
abundance: -
CDR3nt: TGTGCCAGCAGCCCCCCCGGTAACAGGGACAGTGGCTACACCTTC
CDR3aa: CASSPPGNRDSGYTF

d_gene: TRBD1
v_gene: TRBV19
j_gene: TRBJ2-1
abundance: -
CDR3nt: TGTGCCAGTGGTCGGGACAGGGAGTATGAGCAGTTCTTC
CDR3aa: CASGRDREYEQFF

d_gene: -
v_gene: TRBV29-1
j_gene: TRBJ2-7
abundance: once
CDR3nt: TGCAGCGTTGTAAGGGGGACATACGAGCAGTACTTC
CDR3aa: CSVVRGTYEQYF

d_gene: TRBD2
v_gene: TRBV7-2
j_gene: TRBJ2-7
abundance: -
CDR3nt: TGTGCCAGCACCCCTTCGGTGGGGGAGGGTTCCTACGAGCAGTACTTC
CDR3aa: CASTPSVGEGSYEQYF

d_gene: -
v_gene: TRBV19
j_gene: TRBJ2-7
abundance: few
CDR3nt: TGTGCCAGTAGTATATGGGCAGGGGAAGCATACGAGCAGTACTTC
CDR3aa: CASSIWAGEAYEQYF

d_gene: TRBD1
v_gene: TRBV29-1
j_gene: TRBJ1-2
abundance: -
CDR3nt: TGCAGCGTTGAAAGGCCAGGGGGCTGGGATCACACCTTC
CDR3aa: CSVERPGGWDHTF

d_gene: TRBD2
v_gene: TRBV11-1
j_gene: TRBJ2-2
abundance: -
CDR3nt: TGTGCCAGCAGCTTAGGTGGTATTAGCGGGAAGGACACCGGGGAGCTGTTTTTT
CDR3aa: CASSLGGISGKDTGELFF

d_gene: -
v_gene: TRBV7-2
j_gene: TRBJ2-5
abundance: -
CDR3nt: TGTGCCAGCAGCTTACTTAGGGGCCAAGAGACCCAGTACTTC
CDR3aa: CASSLLRGQETQYF

d_gene: -
v_gene: TRBV5-1
j_gene: TRBJ2-3
abundance: -
CDR3nt: TGCGCCAGCAGCTTGACTAGCCTAAGCACAGATACGCAGTATTTT
CDR3aa: CASSLTSLSTDTQYF

d_gene: -
v_gene: TRBV28
j_gene: TRBJ1-5
abundance: -
CDR3nt: TGTGCCAGCAGTTTAAACATAGGGACAAGAGTTAACCAGCCCCAGCATTTT
CDR3aa: CASSLNIGTRVNQPQHF

d_gene: TRBD1
v_gene: TRBV7-9
j_gene: TRBJ2-5
abundance: -
CDR3nt: TGTGCCAGCAACGAACGTGGGACAGGGGGGCAAGAGACCCAGTACTTC
CDR3aa: CASNERGTGGQETQYF

d_gene: -
v_gene: TRBV5-1
j_gene: TRBJ2-2
abundance: -
CDR3nt: TGCGCCAGCAGCTTGCTGTCCGGGGGAAACACCGGGGAGCTGTTTTTT
CDR3aa: CASSLLSGGNTGELFF